This T cell receptor (beta chain) is drawn from a study of shared clonotypes between healthy human individuals. From germline, CDR1 is MNHNS and CDR2 SASEGT. The CDR3 runs to 15 residues. The ends were cut back, 3 bases at V and 1 base at J, with 12 bases in the middle. Study-level results: Generally, naive subsets (rather than memory subsets) showed larger estimated richness. With a few donors compared, roughly 5% of naive CD4 clonotypes were shared. It was the non-shared clonotypes that had lower generation probabilities than clonotypes shared by all four donors.

Per the authors' pipeline: Junction-only immunoSEQ data arrived without quality scores, meaning filtering differed. Profiling relied on immunoSEQ multiplex PCR, and the TCRdb table lists in-frame clones only, not all of them. For V, J and clone size, that table is used; D and trimming come from the DNA. In the table there are around 1,100,000 clones, roughly 80% of which are singletons. Regarding this clone: Its antigen is not identified.

The chain uses TRBV6-1 and TRBJ1-1; D is ambiguous. This TCR was recovered from a man aged 18 to 29 in good health. Some clones in this sample may be carry-over from other donors' samples. The material sequenced was memory CD4+ T cells from PBMCs. Subset meaning: CD45RA-negative fraction. The CDR3 coding sequence is TGTGCCAGCAGTGAGAGGACGACGGGGAACACTGAAGCTTTCTTT. It translates to CASSERTTGNTEAFF.